Listed below are T cell receptor beta chains from one sample, sequenced in a study of CD8+ T cells in alopecia areata. The method was immunoSEQ multiplex PCR; TCRdb's version includes in-frame clones alone and lacks a portion of them. The table includes around 110,000 clones, roughly 50% detected once. Sequenced material: CD8+ T cells sorted from blood, taken at week 24, from a patient treated with tofacitinib. All receptors come from a human donor with alopecia areata. The CDR3 runs from the conserved cysteine through the conserved F or W. D genes are given only for firm matches. Only some rows state a clone size, as once, few, many or a class for expanded clones.

cdr3_nt,cdr3_aa,v_call,clone_size,d_call,j_call
TGTGCCAGTAGTATCGGCAGGGACTATGGCTACACCTTC,CASSIGRDYGYTF,TRBV19,.,.,TRBJ1-2
TGTGCCAGCAGCTTGGGACGATCTCTCTACGAGCAGTACTTC,CASSLGRSLYEQYF,TRBV13,.,.,TRBJ2-7
TGTGCCAGCACCCTTGGGACAGGGGTAGATACGCAGTATTTT,CASTLGTGVDTQYF,TRBV6-6,few,TRBD1,TRBJ2-3
TGTGCCAGCTCACCCACACTCAGTTTGAGTAGGACTGAAGCTTTCTTT,CASSPTLSLSRTEAFF,TRBV18,.,.,TRBJ1-1
TGTGCCACCAGCTTTGGAGCCCCTAGCGGGGGTTACAATGAGCAGTTCTTC,CATSFGAPSGGYNEQFF,TRBV15,once,TRBD2,TRBJ2-1
TGCGCCAGCAGCCATGGTGGAGGGGAAGACGAGCAGTACTTC,CASSHGGGEDEQYF,TRBV4-1,few,.,TRBJ2-7
TGCAGCGTTGAAGATCCTGGACAGGGACACACAGATACGCAGTATTTT,CSVEDPGQGHTDTQYF,TRBV29-1,.,TRBD1,TRBJ2-3
TGTGCCAGTAGTTCCCGGGACAGCCAAAATCAGCCCCAGCATTTT,CASSSRDSQNQPQHF,TRBV19,.,TRBD1,TRBJ1-5
TGTGCCAGCAGTTACTTTCAGGGGCAACTGGGGGAGACCCAGTACTTC,CASSYFQGQLGETQYF,TRBV6-6,few,.,TRBJ2-5
TGTGCCAGCAGCTCGCCCGCCAGTAACTATGGCTACACCTTC,CASSSPASNYGYTF,TRBV5-4,.,.,TRBJ1-2
TGTGCCAGCAGTGAAGGGGACAACAATCAGCCCCAGCATTTT,CASSEGDNNQPQHF,TRBV25-1,.,.,TRBJ1-5
TGTGCCAGCAGCGTGACTCCGGGGGAGCTGTTTTTT,CASSVTPGELFF,TRBV13,.,.,TRBJ2-2
TGCAGCGCGATGGACAGGGATTCCTACGAGCAGTACTTC,CSAMDRDSYEQYF,TRBV29-1,few,TRBD1,TRBJ2-7
TGCACCTTACGGGGGGTTGAGCAGTTCTTC,CTLRGVEQFF,TRBV29-1,.,TRBD2,TRBJ2-1
TGTGCCAGCAGCTTAGGGGGCAGCTACGAGCAGTACTTC,CASSLGGSYEQYF,TRBV11-2,.,.,TRBJ2-7
TGTGCCAGCAGACCCAGCTACGAGCAGTACTTC,CASRPSYEQYF,TRBV2,.,.,TRBJ2-7
TGTGCCACCAGCAGAGATTTGGGGAATCAGCCCCAGCATTTT,CATSRDLGNQPQHF,TRBV15,.,.,TRBJ1-5
TGTGCCAGCAGCCCAGAGACGAGAGGAAACACCATATATTTT,CASSPETRGNTIYF,TRBV7-6,.,.,TRBJ1-3
TGTGCCAGCAGTGACACGACAGGGCTCGAGCAGTACTTC,CASSDTTGLEQYF,TRBV25-1,few,TRBD1,TRBJ2-7
TGTGCCAGCAGTCCCACAGGGGGCAATCAGCCCCAGCATTTT,CASSPTGGNQPQHF,TRBV27,.,TRBD1,TRBJ1-5
TGTGCCATCAGTGAAGGGAGCGGGGGGTACCAAGAGACCCAGTACTTC,CAISEGSGGYQETQYF,TRBV10-3,.,TRBD2,TRBJ2-5
TGTGCCACCCAGGAGGGACTAGGGAGCACAGATACGCAGTATTTT,CATQEGLGSTDTQYF,TRBV6-5,.,TRBD2,TRBJ2-3
TGCGCCAGCAGCTTGGCCGGACAGCCACAAGAGACCCAGTACTTC,CASSLAGQPQETQYF,TRBV5-1,few,.,TRBJ2-5
TGTGCCAGCAGGGCCCCCGGACAGGGACCCTATGGCTACACCTTC,CASRAPGQGPYGYTF,TRBV2,.,TRBD1,TRBJ1-2
TGCGCCAGCAGCTTGGGTAGGGGCAGCTCCTACGAGCAGTACTTC,CASSLGRGSSYEQYF,TRBV5-1,once,.,TRBJ2-7
TGTGCCAGCAGTGAATGGACAGACAAAATCGGAGAGACCCAGTACTTC,CASSEWTDKIGETQYF,TRBV25-1,.,.,TRBJ2-5
TGTGCCATCAGTGAGAGGACAGGGGGACCCTACGAGCAGTACTTC,CAISERTGGPYEQYF,TRBV10-3,.,TRBD1,TRBJ2-7
TGTGCCAGCAGCTTAGCCTCGGGACAGGGGGCCGGTGAGACCCAGTACTTC,CASSLASGQGAGETQYF,TRBV7-9,few,TRBD1,TRBJ2-5
TGTGCCAGCAGTTTGGACAGGGGCTACAATGAGCAGTTCTTC,CASSLDRGYNEQFF,TRBV27,.,TRBD1,TRBJ2-1
TGTGCCAGCAGTGAACGCTGGACAGAGAACACCGGGGAGCTGTTTTTT,CASSERWTENTGELFF,TRBV2,.,.,TRBJ2-2